The 12 T cell receptor beta chains below come from one sample, sequenced in a study of blood T cell repertoires in COVID-19. Here immunoSEQ multiplex PCR was the method, and the copy in TCRdb shows in-frame clones only, minus some. The table has some 150,000 clones, roughly 77% seen once; the top ten hold roughly 5.2%. Sequences were obtained from peripheral blood. The receptors shown here come from a woman in her 70s with COVID-19, enrolled during active disease.

J is TRBJ1-2 and V is TRBV14; D not resolved. Germline V CDR1 and CDR2: SGHDN, FVKESK. The CDR3 runs 13 residues. Trimming took 4 bases from V and 2 from J, leaving 8 bases between them. This CDR3 reads CASSRPGNYGYTF. CDR3 coding DNA: TGTGCCAGCAGCCGGCCGGGAAACTATGGCTACACCTTC. The full variable domain, rest sourced from reference TRBV14 and TRBJ1-2, is EAGVTQFPSHSVIEKGQTVTLRCDPISGHDNLYWYRRVMGKEIKFLLHFVKESKQDESGMPNNRFLAERTGGTYSTLKVQPAELEDSGVYFCASSRPGNYGYTFGSGTRLTVV.

V usage is TRBV6-5 and J usage is TRBJ1-2; 9 nucleotides agree with TRBD1. V gave up 6 bases and J gave up 2 bases; unmatched junction bases: 7. The germline V gene has CDR1 MNHEY and CDR2 SVGAGI. The CDR3 extends over 15 amino acids. CDR3 sequence reads: CASSPQGASNYGYTF. The CDR3 DNA is TGTGCCAGCAGCCCACAGGGGGCGTCCAACTATGGCTACACCTTC.

The chain has TRBV5-1 and TRBJ1-6; 8 bases map to TRBD1. CDR3 length: 16 residues. V lost 0 bases and J lost 7; bases outside the gene matches: 6. Germline values: CDR1 SGHRS, CDR2 YFSETQ. CDR3 region: CASSLGRTGNNSPLHF. CDR3 coding DNA: TGCGCCAGCAGCTTGGGAAGGACAGGGAACAATTCACCCCTCCACTTT. The full variable domain, completed using reference TRBV5-1 and TRBJ1-6, is KAGVTQTPRYLIKTRGQQVTLSCSPISGHRSVSWYQQTPGQGLQFLFEYFSETQRNKGNFPGRFSGRQFSNSRSEMNVSTLELGDSALYLCASSLGRTGNNSPLHFGNGTRLTVT.

This sequence joins TRBV7-3 and TRBJ2-2, with D perhaps TRBD2 (5 bases). The CDR3 has 12 residues. The germline V gene has CDR1 SGHTA and CDR2 FQGTGA. Trimming shortened V by 8 bases and J by 6 bases, and 10 bases separated the two germline ends. The DNA of the CDR3 is TGTGCCAGCGGAGGATTCGCCGGGGAGCTGTTTTTT. It yields the protein CASGGFAGELFF. Filled out from reference TRBV7-3 and TRBJ2-2, the complete variable domain reads GAGVSQTPSNKVTEKGKYVELRCDPISGHTALYWYRQSLGQGPEFLIYFQGTGAADDSGLPNDRFFAVRPEGSVSTLKIQRTERGDSAVYLCASGGFAGELFFGEGSRLTVL.

This sequence joins TRBV19 and TRBJ1-5, with D possibly matching TRBD1 (6 bases). CDR3 size: 15 residues. The germline CDR1 and CDR2 sequences are LNHDA and SQIVND (reference sequence). Trimming took 6 bases from V and 3 from J, leaving 15 bases between them. For the CDR3, the DNA is TGTGCCAGTAGACCACAGGGTACTAACAATCAGCCCCAGCATTTT. Translation: CASRPQGTNNQPQHF.

This clone was picked up a small number of times. J is TRBJ2-7 and V is TRBV27; TRBD2 aligns across 11 bases. Germline CDR1 is MNHEY and CDR2 is SMNVEV (reference sequence). After removal of 5 bases from V and 2 bases from J, the junction contained 11 bases not matched to a gene. This CDR3 contains 17 residues. The CDR3, as DNA: TGTGCCAGCAGTGGCCTCGGGACTAGCGGAACCCCCTACGAGCAGTACTTC. The encoded protein is CASSGLGTSGTPYEQYF.

The rearrangement joins TRBV2 to TRBJ1-1; D is undetermined. Germline CDR1 reads SNHLY; CDR2 reads FYNNEI. CDR3 length: 15 amino acids. Trimming took off 5 bases at V and 4 bases at J, with 17 bases between the two ends. DNA for the CDR3: TGTGCCAGCAGTCGACTAACTAGCGTAGGCACTGAAGCTTTCTTT. Its translation is CASSRLTSVGTEAFF.

This rearrangement joins TRBV27 to TRBJ1-5; TRBD1 matches at 9 bases. CDR1 and CDR2 (germline): MNHEY, SMNVEV (reference sequence). The ends lost 0 bases at V and 15 bases at J; junction bases unmatched: 6. The CDR3 sequence is 13 residues long. This CDR3 reads CASSLSGTGLGHF. The CDR3 region has the DNA TGTGCCAGCAGTTTATCGGGGACAGGGTTGGGGCATTTT.

The V and J genes are TRBV4-2 and TRBJ2-5; 9 nucleotides agree with TRBD2. The CDR3 is 17 amino acids. V was pared by 2 bases and J by 5 bases, with 12 bases of the junction left unmatched. Germline CDR1 is LGHNA and CDR2 is YNFKEQ. Written as DNA, the CDR3 is TGTGCCAGCAGCCAAACCGGGGGCGGGGGGGCCCTGGAGACCCAGTACTTC. Residues: CASSQTGGGGALETQYF.

The chain links TRBV6-6 to TRBJ2-4; D may be TRBD2 (5 bases). V was pared by 6 bases and J by 0 bases, with 27 bases between. In germline, CDR1 is MNHNY, CDR2 SVGAGI (reference sequence). The CDR3 is made up of 20 amino acids. CDR3 nucleotide sequence: TGTGCCAGCAGCGGCTCGACCGGGGTAACTGGTCAACTAGCCAAAAACATTCAGTACTTC. Translated: CASSGSTGVTGQLAKNIQYF.

This rearrangement joins TRBV2 to TRBJ1-4, with D unclear. Germline V gene sequence: CDR1 SNHLY, CDR2 FYNNEI. The CDR3 consists of 19 residues. V was pared by 2 bases and J by 4 bases, with 23 bases between. Here the CDR3 DNA reads TGTGCCAGCAGTGAACTTCCACGGGGTCATCGACTTAATAATGAAAAACTGTTTTTT. Translating it yields CASSELPRGHRLNNEKLFF.

This sequence joins TRBV11-2 and TRBJ2-7, with 10 bases matching TRBD1. With 4 bases clipped from V and 3 bases from J, the junction kept 12 bases outside the gene matches. The length of the CDR3 is 17 residues. Looked up from germline, CDR1 is SGHAT and CDR2 is FQNNGV. The DNA for the CDR3 is TGTGCCAGCAGCTCCCTGTCCCCTGGGACAGGGGACTACGAGCAGTACTTC. Encoded protein: CASSSLSPGTGDYEQYF.